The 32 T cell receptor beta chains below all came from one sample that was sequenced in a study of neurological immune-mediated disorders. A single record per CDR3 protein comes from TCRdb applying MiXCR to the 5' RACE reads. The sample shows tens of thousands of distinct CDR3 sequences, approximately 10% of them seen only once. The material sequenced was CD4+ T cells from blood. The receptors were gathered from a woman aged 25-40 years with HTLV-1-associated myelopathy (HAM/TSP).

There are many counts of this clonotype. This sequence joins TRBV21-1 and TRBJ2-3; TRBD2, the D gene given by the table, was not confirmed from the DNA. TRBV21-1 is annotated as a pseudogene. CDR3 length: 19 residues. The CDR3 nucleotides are TGTGCCAGCAGCAGAAGAGGGGGGACTATCCCCCGAGGGCGGGATACGCAGTATTTT. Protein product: CASSRRGGTIPRGRDTQYF.

CDR3 sequence: CSDPGPGKTEAFF. The CDR3 bases are TGCAGTGATCCGGGACCTGGGAAGACTGAAGCTTTCTTT. The chain employs TRBV20-1 and TRBJ1-1; tentatively, D is TRBD1 (5 bases). CDR3 length: 13 amino acids. Germline lookup yields CDR1 DFQATT and CDR2 SNEGSKA (reference sequence). The V end lost 7 bases, the J end lost 5 bases, and 17 bases lay between the germline ends.

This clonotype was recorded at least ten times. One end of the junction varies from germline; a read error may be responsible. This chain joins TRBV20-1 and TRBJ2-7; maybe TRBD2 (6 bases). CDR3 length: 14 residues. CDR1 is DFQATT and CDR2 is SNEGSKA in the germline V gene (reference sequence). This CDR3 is CSAGESGRPYEQYF. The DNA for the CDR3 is TGCAGTGCTGGAGAGAGCGGGCGCCCCTACGAGCAGTACTTC.

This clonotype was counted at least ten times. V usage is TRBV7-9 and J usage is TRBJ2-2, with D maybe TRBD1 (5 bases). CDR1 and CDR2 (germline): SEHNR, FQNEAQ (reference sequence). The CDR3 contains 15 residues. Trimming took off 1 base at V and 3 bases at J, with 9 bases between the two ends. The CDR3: CASSLDRWDTGELFF. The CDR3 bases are TGTGCCAGCAGCTTAGACAGGTGGGACACCGGGGAGCTGTTTTTT. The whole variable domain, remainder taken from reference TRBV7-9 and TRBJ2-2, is DTGVSQNPRHKITKRGQNVTFRCDPISEHNRLYWYRQTLGQGPEFLTYFQNEAQLEKSRLLSDRFSAERPKGSFSTLEIQRTEQGDSAMYLCASSLDRWDTGELFFGEGSRLTVL.

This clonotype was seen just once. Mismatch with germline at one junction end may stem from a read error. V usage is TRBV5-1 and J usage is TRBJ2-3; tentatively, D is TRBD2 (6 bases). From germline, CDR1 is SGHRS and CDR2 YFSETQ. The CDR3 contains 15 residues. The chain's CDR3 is CDSSLSAGSTDTQYF. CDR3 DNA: TGCGACAGCAGCTTGAGCGCGGGGAGCACAGATACGCAGTATTTT.

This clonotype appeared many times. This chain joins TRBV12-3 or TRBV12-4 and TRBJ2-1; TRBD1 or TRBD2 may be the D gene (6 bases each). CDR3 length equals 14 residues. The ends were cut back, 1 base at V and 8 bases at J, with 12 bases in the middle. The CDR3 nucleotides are TGTGCCAGCAGTTTAGGGGGGGCGCGGCATGAGCAGTTCTTC. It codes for CASSLGGARHEQFF.

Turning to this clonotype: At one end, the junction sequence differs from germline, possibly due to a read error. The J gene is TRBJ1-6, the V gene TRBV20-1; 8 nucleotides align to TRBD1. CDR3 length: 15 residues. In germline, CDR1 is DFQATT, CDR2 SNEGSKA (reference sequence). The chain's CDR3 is CSASAADRVNSHLHF. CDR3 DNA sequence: TGCAGTGCTAGTGCCGCGGACAGGGTTAATTCACACCTCCACTTT.

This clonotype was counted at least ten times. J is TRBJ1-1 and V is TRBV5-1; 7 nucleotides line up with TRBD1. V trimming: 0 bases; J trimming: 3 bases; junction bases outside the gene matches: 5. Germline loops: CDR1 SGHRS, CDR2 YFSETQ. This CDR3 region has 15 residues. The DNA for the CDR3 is TGCGCCAGCAGCTTGGCCGACAGGGATTACACTGAAGCTTTCTTT. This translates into CASSLADRDYTEAFF.

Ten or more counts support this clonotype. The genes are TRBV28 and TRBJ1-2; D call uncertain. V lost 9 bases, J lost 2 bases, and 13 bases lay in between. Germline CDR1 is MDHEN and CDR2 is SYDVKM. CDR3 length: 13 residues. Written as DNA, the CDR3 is TGTGCCAGTCGACGTGGACGGAACTATGGCTACACCTTC. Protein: CASRRGRNYGYTF.

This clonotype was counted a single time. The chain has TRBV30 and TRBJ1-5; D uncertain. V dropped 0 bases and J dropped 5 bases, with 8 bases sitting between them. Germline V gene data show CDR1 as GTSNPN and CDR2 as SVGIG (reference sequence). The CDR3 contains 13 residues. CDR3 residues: CAWSVGGDQPQHF. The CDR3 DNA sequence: TGTGCCTGGAGTGTAGGCGGGGATCAGCCCCAGCATTTT.

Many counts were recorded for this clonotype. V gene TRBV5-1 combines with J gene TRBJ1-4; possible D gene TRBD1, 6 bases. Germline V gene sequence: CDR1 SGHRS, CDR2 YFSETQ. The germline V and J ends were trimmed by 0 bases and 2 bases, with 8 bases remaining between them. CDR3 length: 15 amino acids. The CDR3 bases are TGCGCCAGCAGCTTGGGTACAGGGACTAATGAAAAACTGTTTTTT. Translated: CASSLGTGTNEKLFF.

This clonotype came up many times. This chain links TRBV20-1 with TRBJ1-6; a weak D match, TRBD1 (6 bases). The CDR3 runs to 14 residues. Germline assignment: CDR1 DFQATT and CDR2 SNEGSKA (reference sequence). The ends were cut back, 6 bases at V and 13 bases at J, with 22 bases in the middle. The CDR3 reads CSAGQPQTGVPLHF. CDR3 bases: TGCAGTGCCGGACAGCCACAAACTGGGGTTCCCCTCCACTTT.

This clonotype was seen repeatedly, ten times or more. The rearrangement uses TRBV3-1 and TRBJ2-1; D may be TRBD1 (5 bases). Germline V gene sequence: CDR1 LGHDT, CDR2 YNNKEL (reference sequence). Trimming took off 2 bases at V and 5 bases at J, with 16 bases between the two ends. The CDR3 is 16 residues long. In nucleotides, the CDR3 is TGTGCCAGCAGCCAAAATCATCCTCCGACAGACAATGAGCAGTTCTTC. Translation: CASSQNHPPTDNEQFF.

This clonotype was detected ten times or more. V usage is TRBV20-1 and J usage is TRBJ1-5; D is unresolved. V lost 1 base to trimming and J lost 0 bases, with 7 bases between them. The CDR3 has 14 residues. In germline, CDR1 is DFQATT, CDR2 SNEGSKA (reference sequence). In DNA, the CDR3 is TGCAGTGCTAGAGCCCATAATAGCAATCAGCCCCAGCATTTT. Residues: CSARAHNSNQPQHF.

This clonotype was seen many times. This chain's CDR3 is CASSDLGYEQYF. The CDR3 nucleotides are TGTGCCAGCAGTGACCTGGGGTACGAGCAGTACTTC. The chain recombines TRBV2 with TRBJ2-7, with unresolved D. Per the germline V gene, CDR1 is SNHLY and CDR2 is FYNNEI. The CDR3 contains 12 residues. V dropped 3 bases and J dropped 4 bases, with 7 bases sitting between them.

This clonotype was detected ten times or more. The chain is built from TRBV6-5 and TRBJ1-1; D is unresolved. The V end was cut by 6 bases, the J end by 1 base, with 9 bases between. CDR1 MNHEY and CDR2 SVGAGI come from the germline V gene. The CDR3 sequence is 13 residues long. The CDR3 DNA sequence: TGTGCCAGCAGCTTAGTCGGGAACACTGAAGCTTTCTTT. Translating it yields CASSLVGNTEAFF.

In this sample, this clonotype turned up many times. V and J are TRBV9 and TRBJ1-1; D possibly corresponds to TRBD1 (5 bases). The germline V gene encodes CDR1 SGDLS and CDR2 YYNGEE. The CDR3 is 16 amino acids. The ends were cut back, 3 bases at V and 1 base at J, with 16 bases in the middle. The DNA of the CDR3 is TGTGCCAGCAGCGGGGTCGAGGGCGGGGGGAACACTGAAGCTTTCTTT. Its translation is CASSGVEGGGNTEAFF. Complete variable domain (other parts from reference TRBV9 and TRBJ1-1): DSGVTQTPKHLITATGQRVTLRCSPRSGDLSVYWYQQSLDQGLQFLIQYYNGEERAKGNILERFSAQQFPDLHSELNLSSLELGDSALYFCASSGVEGGGNTEAFFGQGTRLTVV.

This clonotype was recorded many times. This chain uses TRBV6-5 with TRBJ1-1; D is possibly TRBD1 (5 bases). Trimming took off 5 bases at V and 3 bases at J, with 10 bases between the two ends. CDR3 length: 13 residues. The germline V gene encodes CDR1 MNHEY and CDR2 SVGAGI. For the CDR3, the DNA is TGTGCCAGCAGTCAGGGCCGGGACACTGAAGCTTTCTTT. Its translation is CASSQGRDTEAFF.

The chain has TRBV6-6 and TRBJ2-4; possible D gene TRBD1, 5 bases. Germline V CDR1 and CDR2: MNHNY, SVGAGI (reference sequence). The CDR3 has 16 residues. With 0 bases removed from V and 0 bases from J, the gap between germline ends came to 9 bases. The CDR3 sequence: CASSYSPGIAKNIQYF. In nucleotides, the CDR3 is TGTGCCAGCAGTTACTCACCAGGGATAGCCAAAAACATTCAGTACTTC.

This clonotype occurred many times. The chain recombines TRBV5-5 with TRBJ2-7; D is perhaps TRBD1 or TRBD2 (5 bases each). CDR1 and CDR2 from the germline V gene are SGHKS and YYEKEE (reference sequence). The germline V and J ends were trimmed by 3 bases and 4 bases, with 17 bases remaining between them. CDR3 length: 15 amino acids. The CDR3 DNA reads TGTGCCAGCAGCTCAAATCGGGGCGCCTTGTACGAGCAGTACTTC. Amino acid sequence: CASSSNRGALYEQYF.

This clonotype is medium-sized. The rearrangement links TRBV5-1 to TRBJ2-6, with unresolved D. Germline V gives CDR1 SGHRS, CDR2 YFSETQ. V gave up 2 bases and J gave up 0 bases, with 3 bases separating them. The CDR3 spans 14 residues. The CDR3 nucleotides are TGCGCCAGCAGCTTAGTCTCTGGGGCCAACGTCCTGACTTTC. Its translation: CASSLVSGANVLTF.

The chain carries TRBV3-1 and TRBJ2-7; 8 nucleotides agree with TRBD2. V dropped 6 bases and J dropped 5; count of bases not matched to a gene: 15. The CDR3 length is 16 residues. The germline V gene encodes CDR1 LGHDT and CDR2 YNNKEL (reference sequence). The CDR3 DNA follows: TGTGCCAGCAGTTCTACCGGGGGGGGCCCTACACACGAGCAGTACTTC. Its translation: CASSSTGGGPTHEQYF.

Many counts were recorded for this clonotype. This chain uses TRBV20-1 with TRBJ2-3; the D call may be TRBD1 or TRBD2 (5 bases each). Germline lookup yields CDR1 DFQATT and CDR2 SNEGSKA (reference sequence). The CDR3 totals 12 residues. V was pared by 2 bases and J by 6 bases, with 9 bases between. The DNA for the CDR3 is TGCAGTGCTAGAAAGGGGACCGATACGCAGTATTTT. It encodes CSARKGTDTQYF.

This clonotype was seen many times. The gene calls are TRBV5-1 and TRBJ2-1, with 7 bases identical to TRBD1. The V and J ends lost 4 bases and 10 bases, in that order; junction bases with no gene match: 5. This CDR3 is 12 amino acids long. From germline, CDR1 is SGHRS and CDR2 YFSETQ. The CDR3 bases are TGCGCCAGCAGCCGAGAGGGGGCCGAGCAGTTCTTC. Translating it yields CASSREGAEQFF.

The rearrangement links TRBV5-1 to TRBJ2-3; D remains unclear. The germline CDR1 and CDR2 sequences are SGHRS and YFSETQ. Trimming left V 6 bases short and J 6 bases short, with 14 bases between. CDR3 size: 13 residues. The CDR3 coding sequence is TGCGCCAGCAACTTCGATTCTTCGGATACGCAGTATTTT. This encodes CASNFDSSDTQYF.

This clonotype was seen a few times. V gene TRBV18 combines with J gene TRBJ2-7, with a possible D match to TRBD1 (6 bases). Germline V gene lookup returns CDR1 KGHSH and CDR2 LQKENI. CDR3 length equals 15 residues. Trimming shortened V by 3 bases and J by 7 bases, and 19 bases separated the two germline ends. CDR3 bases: TGTGCCAGCTCACCGCAGTGGGGGCCCCTGGGGGAGCAGTACTTC. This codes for CASSPQWGPLGEQYF.

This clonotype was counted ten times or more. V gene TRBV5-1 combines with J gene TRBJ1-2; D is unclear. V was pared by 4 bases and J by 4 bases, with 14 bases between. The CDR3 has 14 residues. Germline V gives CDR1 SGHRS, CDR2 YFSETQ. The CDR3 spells CASSIGLPGYGYTF. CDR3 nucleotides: TGCGCCAGCAGCATCGGACTCCCGGGCTATGGCTACACCTTC.

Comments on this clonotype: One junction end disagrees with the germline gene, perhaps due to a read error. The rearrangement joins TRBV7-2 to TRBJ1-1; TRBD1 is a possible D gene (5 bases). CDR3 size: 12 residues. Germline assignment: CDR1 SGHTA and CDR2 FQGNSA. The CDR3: CASGARNTEDLF. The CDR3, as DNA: TGTGCCAGCGGGGCGCGGAACACTGAAGATTTATTT.

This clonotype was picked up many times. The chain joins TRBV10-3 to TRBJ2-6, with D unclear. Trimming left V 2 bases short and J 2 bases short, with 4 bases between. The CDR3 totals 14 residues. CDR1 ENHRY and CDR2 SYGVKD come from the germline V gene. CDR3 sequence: CAISEGAGANVLTF. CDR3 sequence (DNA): TGTGCCATCAGTGAGGGGGCTGGGGCCAACGTCCTGACTTTC.

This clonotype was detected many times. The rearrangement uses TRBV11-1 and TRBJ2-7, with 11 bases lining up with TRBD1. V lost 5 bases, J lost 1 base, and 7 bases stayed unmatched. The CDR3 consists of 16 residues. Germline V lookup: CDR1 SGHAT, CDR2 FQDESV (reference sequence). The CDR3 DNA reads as TGTGCCAGCAGCCCCGCCGGGACAGGGGGGTCCTACGAGCAGTACTTC. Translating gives CASSPAGTGGSYEQYF.

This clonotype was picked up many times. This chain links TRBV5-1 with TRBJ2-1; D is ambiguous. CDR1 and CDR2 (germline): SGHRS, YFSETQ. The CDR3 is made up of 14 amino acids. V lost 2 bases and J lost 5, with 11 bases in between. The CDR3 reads CASSFPRRDNEQFF. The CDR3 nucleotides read TGCGCCAGCAGCTTTCCGAGGCGAGACAATGAGCAGTTCTTC.

The CDR3 coding sequence is TGTGCCAGCAGATGGACAATTGCTAGTCCTACTGAAGCTTTCTTT. The encoded protein is CASRWTIASPTEAFF. The chain carries TRBV5-6 and TRBJ1-1; tentatively, D is TRBD1 (5 bases). CDR1 and CDR2 from the germline V gene are SGHDT and YYEEEE. This CDR3 is built from 15 residues. Trimming took 5 bases from V and 5 from J, leaving 19 bases between them.